Listed below are T cell receptor beta chains from one sample, sequenced in a study of blood T cell repertoires in COVID-19. Data came from immunoSEQ multiplex PCR; TCRdb stores just in-frame clones and leaves some out. The profile shows about 400,000 clones, about 89% of them singletons. Material for sequencing was peripheral blood. All receptors derive from a woman younger than 45 with acute or convalescent COVID-19. Each CDR3 is given with its conserved first and last residue. The D gene is left open where the match is weak. Some rows have no size entry. The others give once, few or many, or a class for an expanded clone.

j_call	clone_size	v_call	d_call	cdr3_length	cdr3_nt	cdr3_aa
TRBJ1-2	NA	TRBV29-1	TRBD1	15	TGCAGCGCAAAACTCCCGGGACAGCCTTCTTATGGCTACACCTTC	CSAKLPGQPSYGYTF
TRBJ2-7	NA	TRBV14	TRBD1	15	TGTGCCAGCAGCCAAGCACTCGGGACAGCTTACGAGCAGTACTTC	CASSQALGTAYEQYF
TRBJ1-2	NA	TRBV4-1	NA	15	TGCGCCAGCAGCCTCACGGACAGTCGGGCGTATGGCTACACCTTC	CASSLTDSRAYGYTF
TRBJ1-4	NA	TRBV2	TRBD1	15	TGTGCCAGCTCATCCCGGGACAGGGAGAATGAAAAACTGTTTTTT	CASSSRDRENEKLFF
TRBJ1-5	NA	TRBV19	TRBD1	16	TGTGCCAGTAGTATTTTAATGGGACAGCCTAATCAGCCCCAGCATTTT	CASSILMGQPNQPQHF
TRBJ2-6	NA	TRBV7-7	NA	15	TGTGCCAGCACCGAGGTATTCTCTGGGGCCAACGTCCTGACTTTC	CASTEVFSGANVLTF
TRBJ2-1	NA	TRBV18	NA	16	TGTGCCAGCTCACCACCGGGGGGGCCACTCCACAATGAGCAGTTCTTC	CASSPPGGPLHNEQFF
TRBJ2-3	NA	TRBV5-6	NA	15	TGTGCCAGCAGCCCCCTGGGGGCAACGACAGATACGCAGTATTTT	CASSPLGATTDTQYF
TRBJ1-2	NA	TRBV7-9	NA	14	TGTGCCAGCAGCCTCGCGACAGGAAACTATGGCTACACCTTC	CASSLATGNYGYTF
TRBJ1-2	NA	TRBV3-1/TRBV3-2	NA	14	TGTGCCAGCAGCCCTCCAAGGTTCAGCGCTGGCTACACCTTC	CASSPPRFSAGYTF
TRBJ2-2	once	TRBV11-2	NA	15	TGTGCCAGCAGCCGTTTGGGAGAGAACACCGGGGAGCTGTTTTTT	CASSRLGENTGELFF
TRBJ1-6	NA	TRBV2	NA	14	TGTGCCAGCAGTGAAGAAGGAGGGATCTCACCCCTCCACTTT	CASSEEGGISPLHF
TRBJ2-7	NA	TRBV5-6	NA	15	TGTGCCAGCAGCTTGGGCAGGCACCAGTGGAGGGAGCAGTACTTC	CASSLGRHQWREQYF
TRBJ2-1	NA	TRBV5-1	NA	15	TGCGCCAGCAGCTCCGACCACAGGGTTCTCAATGAGCAGTTCTTC	CASSSDHRVLNEQFF
TRBJ1-4	NA	TRBV4-2	NA	16	TGTGCCAGCAGCCCCCTAGAGGGGGCAACTAATGAAAAACTGTTTTTT	CASSPLEGATNEKLFF
TRBJ2-2	NA	TRBV5-1	NA	15	TGCGCCAGCAGCCCTGGGGGCAGGGGATCCGGGGAGCTGTTTTTT	CASSPGGRGSGELFF
TRBJ1-1	NA	TRBV6-5	TRBD1	15	TGTGCCAGCAGGCTTAACCGGGACAGCAACACTGAAGCTTTCTTT	CASRLNRDSNTEAFF
TRBJ2-2	NA	TRBV13	NA	16	TGTGCCAGCAGCGTACGTAGCTTAGAGAACACCGGGGAGCTGTTTTTT	CASSVRSLENTGELFF
TRBJ2-5	NA	TRBV5-1	TRBD1	16	TGCGCCAGCAGCGGGAATCTACAGGGGGCGGGGGAGACCCAGTACTTC	CASSGNLQGAGETQYF
TRBJ2-3	NA	TRBV9	TRBD2	19	TGTGCCAGCAGCGTAGCTCGGGCTAGCGGGGGGGCCGGAACAGATACGCAGTATTTT	CASSVARASGGAGTDTQYF
TRBJ2-1	NA	TRBV5-1	TRBD2	15	TGCGCCAGCAGCCCGCAGGCGGGGGGGCCCCATGAGCAGTTCTTC	CASSPQAGGPHEQFF
TRBJ1-2	NA	TRBV5-6	NA	15	TGTGCCAGCAGCTTGGGACAGAGAAGTAACTATGGCTACACCTTC	CASSLGQRSNYGYTF
TRBJ2-2	NA	TRBV6-1	NA	15	TGTGCCAGCACCAAAGGAGGGGTGGACACCGGGGAGCTGTTTTTT	CASTKGGVDTGELFF
TRBJ2-7	NA	TRBV19	TRBD1	12	TGTGCCAGTAAAGGGACAGGGAACGAGCAGTACTTC	CASKGTGNEQYF
TRBJ2-3	NA	TRBV5-1	NA	15	TGCGCCAGCAGCCCTAGCAGGGGTGGCACAGATACGCAGTATTTT	CASSPSRGGTDTQYF
TRBJ2-3	NA	TRBV5-1	TRBD2	13	TGCGCCAGTGCGGGGGGGCCTACAGATACGCAGTATTTT	CASAGGPTDTQYF
TRBJ2-3	few	TRBV9	NA	12	TGTGCCAGCAGCCTGACATTGGATACGCAGTATTTT	CASSLTLDTQYF
TRBJ1-1	NA	TRBV4-1	NA	14	TGCGCCAGCAGCCAAGGACGGGAGAACACTGAAGCTTTCTTT	CASSQGRENTEAFF
TRBJ2-2	once	TRBV5-1	NA	12	TGCGCCAGCAGCCCGGCGGGCGGGGAGCTGTTTTTT	CASSPAGGELFF
TRBJ1-2	NA	TRBV12-5	TRBD1	16	TGTGCTAGTGGTTTGGCCCCAGGGACAGCGGGCTATGGCTACACCTTC	CASGLAPGTAGYGYTF
TRBJ1-1	NA	TRBV30	NA	12	TGTGCCTGGAGTGTATCAGGCACTGAAGCTTTCTTT	CAWSVSGTEAFF
TRBJ2-7	NA	TRBV5-1	TRBD2	15	TGCGCCAGCAGGGATATTACTAGCGGCGTCTACGAGCAGTACTTC	CASRDITSGVYEQYF
TRBJ1-1	NA	TRBV18	NA	15	TGTGCCAGCTCACCATTCGTGACAAAGAACACTGAAGCTTTCTTT	CASSPFVTKNTEAFF
TRBJ1-6	once	TRBV30	NA	14	TGTGCCTGGAGTGTAAGCGCCGTCGGTTCACCCCTCCACTTT	CAWSVSAVGSPLHF
TRBJ1-1	NA	TRBV12-3/TRBV12-4	NA	13	TGTGCCAGCAATCCCGAGCGGGGCTCTGAAGCTTTCTTT	CASNPERGSEAFF
TRBJ2-5	once	TRBV3-1/TRBV3-2	TRBD1	14	TGTGCCAGCGGGTTGAGGGGGCGATGGGAGACCCAGTACTTC	CASGLRGRWETQYF